These 24 T cell receptor beta chains were all obtained from the same sample, sequenced in a study of T-cell memory formation after mild COVID-19. Via MiXCR, TCRdb re-called the 5' RACE reads, giving one row per CDR3 protein. This table has some 120,000 distinct CDR3 sequences, more than 15% appearing once. The sequencing sample was made of PBMCs or a T cell subset sorted from them (not recorded which). These TCRs come from a man between 18 and 35 years old who had mild COVID-19 (a few samples of this study predate the infection). Cell type and time point are not known.

This clonotype was found many times. CDR3 DNA: TGTGCCAGCAGCTTGGACCAGGGGGCCAATGAGCAGTTCTTC. Amino acid sequence: CASSLDQGANEQFF. V is TRBV7-2 and J is TRBJ2-1; TRBD1 matches 8 bases. The CDR3 totals 14 residues. Germline lookup yields CDR1 SGHTA and CDR2 FQGNSA. The V segment lost 3 bases and the J segment 6 bases; nucleotides outside the gene matches: 4.

There are a few counts of this clonotype. The chain combines TRBV20-1 with TRBJ1-3; D remains ambiguous. V dropped 0 bases and J dropped 5 bases, with 14 bases sitting between them. CDR1 DFQATT and CDR2 SNEGSKA come from the germline V gene (reference sequence). This CDR3 is 15 amino acids long. Here the CDR3 reads CSARDLKGRRNTIYF. CDR3 nucleotides: TGCAGTGCTAGAGATTTGAAGGGTAGACGAAACACCATATATTTT.

Here the CDR3 reads CASSLGAGDNEQFF. CDR3 DNA: TGTGCCAGCAGCTTAGGGGCAGGGGACAATGAGCAGTTCTTC. The chain is built from TRBV7-2 and TRBJ2-1; a weak D match, TRBD1 (6 bases). CDR3 length equals 14 residues. V was clipped by 1 base and J by 5 bases, with 9 bases between them. Germline CDR1 and CDR2: SGHTA and FQGNSA.

This clonotype was seen at least ten times. V usage is TRBV28 and J usage is TRBJ2-7; the D gene is possibly TRBD1 (6 bases). V lost 6 bases and J lost 1, with 10 bases in between. The CDR3 is 13 residues long. The germline CDR1 and CDR2 sequences are MDHEN and SYDVKM. CDR3 sequence (DNA): TGTGCCAGCAGCCCCGGACAGTCCTACGAGCAGTACGTC. This translates into CASSPGQSYEQYV.

J is TRBJ1-2 and V is TRBV9; tentative D call: TRBD1 (5 bases). The CDR3 covers 13 residues. Trimming shortened V by 3 bases and J by 7 bases, and 13 bases separated the two germline ends. Germline CDR1 is SGDLS and CDR2 is YYNGEE. This CDR3 reads CASSALEGTGYTF. The CDR3 DNA reads as TGTGCCAGCAGCGCTTTGGAGGGGACTGGCTACACCTTC.

The sample holds a few counts of this clonotype. The genes are TRBV5-1 and TRBJ2-1; no definite D call. Germline CDR1 is SGHRS and CDR2 is YFSETQ. The CDR3 extends over 14 amino acids. V gave up 3 bases and J gave up 0 bases, with 7 bases separating them. The CDR3 nucleotides are TGCGCCAGCAGCTCGACTGGCTCCTACAATGAGCAGTTCTTC. This encodes CASSSTGSYNEQFF.

This clonotype was observed a few times. This chain connects TRBV9 to TRBJ2-2; TRBD1 aligns across 9 bases. CDR3 length equals 15 residues. The germline V gene encodes CDR1 SGDLS and CDR2 YYNGEE. V was clipped by 2 bases and J by 4 bases; unmatched bases: 3. The CDR3 is CASSVRQGGTGELFF. As DNA, the CDR3 is TGTGCCAGCAGCGTTAGACAGGGGGGCACCGGGGAGCTGTTTTTT. Using reference TRBV9 and TRBJ2-2 for the parts outside the CDR3, the full variable domain is DSGVTQTPKHLITATGQRVTLRCSPRSGDLSVYWYQQSLDQGLQFLIQYYNGEERAKGNILERFSAQQFPDLHSELNLSSLELGDSALYFCASSVRQGGTGELFFGEGSRLTVL.

This chain joins TRBV11-2 and TRBJ1-1; D might be TRBD1 (5 bases). The CDR3 totals 16 residues. In germline, CDR1 is SGHAT, CDR2 FQNNGV. The germline V and J ends were trimmed by 1 base and 3 bases, with 15 bases remaining between them. Here the CDR3 reads CASSLATGAGHTEAFF. DNA of the CDR3: TGTGCCAGCAGCTTAGCCACAGGTGCTGGACACACTGAAGCTTTCTTT.

This clonotype appeared a single time. This chain connects TRBV12-3 or TRBV12-4 to TRBJ2-2; D is unclear. This CDR3 has 13 residues. Trimming cost V 2 bases and J 5 bases, with 6 bases left between them. CDR3 DNA sequence: TGTGCCAGCAGTTTAAGGCAGACCGGGGAGCTGTTTTTT. As protein: CASSLRQTGELFF.

The chain has TRBV18 and TRBJ2-3; D is ambiguous. In germline, CDR1 is KGHSH, CDR2 LQKENI. Between the trimmed V and J ends, which lost 3 bases and 5 bases, there was a span of 6 bases. CDR3 length: 12 amino acids. This CDR3 reads CASSPYGDTQYF. The DNA of the CDR3 is TGTGCCAGCTCACCGTACGGAGATACGCAGTATTTT.

CDR3 in amino acids: CASSLSPVDGGNEQFF. DNA for the CDR3: TGCGCCAGCAGCTTATCCCCCGTCGATGGGGGTAATGAGCAGTTCTTC. The chain links TRBV5-1 to TRBJ2-1; either TRBD1 or TRBD2 may supply D (5 bases each). V was cut by 2 bases and J by 7 bases, with 19 bases left in between. The germline V gene has CDR1 SGHRS and CDR2 YFSETQ. This CDR3 has 16 residues.

This chain joins TRBV4-3 and TRBJ2-3; unclear D gene. The ends were cut back, 0 bases at V and 0 bases at J, with 13 bases in the middle. Germline CDR1 is LGHNA and CDR2 is YSLEER. CDR3 length: 17 amino acids. The CDR3 region is CASSQDRLTESTDTQYF. The CDR3 nucleotides read TGCGCCAGCAGCCAAGATCGTCTGACGGAAAGCACAGATACGCAGTATTTT.

This clonotype was recorded at least ten times. This rearrangement joins TRBV5-1 to TRBJ2-1; 11 nucleotides align to TRBD2. CDR3 length: 16 amino acids. The germline gives CDR1 SGHRS, CDR2 YFSETQ. The V and J ends lost 7 bases and 4 bases, in that order; junction bases with no gene match: 10. The CDR3 reads CASQLLTSGGYNEQFF. The CDR3 nucleotides are TGCGCCAGCCAGTTACTTACTAGCGGGGGATACAATGAGCAGTTCTTC.

This clonotype was counted at least ten times. The chain is built from TRBV3-1 and TRBJ2-2, with a possible D match to TRBD2 (6 bases). V lost 4 bases and J lost 0, with 6 bases in between. In germline, CDR1 is LGHDT, CDR2 YNNKEL (reference sequence). This CDR3 spans 14 amino acids. The CDR3 bases are TGTGCCAGCAGCCCGGGGGCGAACACCGGGGAGCTGTTTTTT. The encoded protein is CASSPGANTGELFF.

The gene calls are TRBV19 and TRBJ2-3; D is perhaps TRBD2 (7 bases). V lost 6 bases and J lost 0, with 10 bases in between. The CDR3 is made up of 14 amino acids. Germline-derived CDR1 and CDR2 are LNHDA and SQIVND (reference sequence). The CDR3 DNA is TGTGCCAGTAGCGGGGGGCCGAGCACAGATACGCAGTATTTT. Translated, it gives CASSGGPSTDTQYF.

Only a few counts were recorded for this clonotype. This chain uses TRBV30 with TRBJ2-3; D possibly uses TRBD1 or TRBD2 (5 bases each). Trimming took 5 bases from V and 0 from J, leaving 6 bases between them. Germline V CDR1 and CDR2: GTSNPN, SVGIG (reference sequence). The CDR3 has 12 residues. CDR3 in amino acids: CAWGGSTDTQYF. CDR3 bases: TGTGCCTGGGGGGGTAGCACAGATACGCAGTATTTT.

The rearrangement joins TRBV5-1 to TRBJ2-2; 7 bases match TRBD1. CDR3 length: 16 amino acids. Trimming at V came to 3 bases and at J to 1 base, leaving 6 bases not matched to a gene. Germline V gene data show CDR1 as SGHRS and CDR2 as YFSETQ. The CDR3 bases are TGCGCCAGCAGCTCTGACAGGGTGCGGAACACCGGGGAGCTGTTTTTT. It translates to CASSSDRVRNTGELFF.

This clonotype has more than one count but fewer than ten. The chain carries TRBV7-9 and TRBJ2-1; D is uncertain. V was cut by 3 bases and J by 14 bases, with 14 bases left in between. The CDR3 covers 12 residues. CDR1 SEHNR and CDR2 FQNEAQ come from the germline V gene (reference sequence). The DNA for the CDR3 is TGTGCCAGCAGCTTCCTATCACCCGCGGAGTTCTTC. Protein sequence: CASSFLSPAEFF.

This clonotype was recorded many times. The CDR3 protein is CASSLGASGNEQFF. CDR3 sequence (DNA): TGCGCCAGCAGCTTGGGGGCCTCGGGAAATGAGCAGTTCTTC. This chain joins TRBV5-1 and TRBJ2-1; the D gene is possibly TRBD2 (5 bases). Germline values: CDR1 SGHRS, CDR2 YFSETQ. The CDR3 runs to 14 residues. V was cut by 0 bases and J by 7 bases, with 11 bases left in between.

This clonotype was counted many times. CDR3 loop: CASNENPGTQYF. In nucleotides, the CDR3 is TGTGCCAGCAACGAAAACCCGGGGACCCAGTACTTC. This sequence joins TRBV12-3 or TRBV12-4 and TRBJ2-5; no reliable D call. The CDR3 length is 12 residues. Deletions cut 7 bases from V and 7 bases from J, with 13 bases between.

This clonotype was counted a few times. The CDR3 sequence is CASSRYREQYF. In nucleotides, the CDR3 is TGTGCCAGCAGCCGATACAGAGAGCAGTACTTC. V and J are TRBV7-9 and TRBJ2-7; D ambiguous. Looked up from germline, CDR1 is SEHNR and CDR2 is FQNEAQ (reference sequence). This CDR3 contains 11 residues. Trimming stripped 5 bases from V and 7 bases from J, with 9 bases between. The full variable domain, completed using reference TRBV7-9 and TRBJ2-7, is DTGVSQNPRHKITKRGQNVTFRCDPISEHNRLYWYRQTLGQGPEFLTYFQNEAQLEKSRLLSDRFSAERPKGSFSTLEIQRTEQGDSAMYLCASSRYREQYFGPGTRLTVT.

This clonotype was found a few times. The chain couples TRBV12-3 or TRBV12-4 to TRBJ1-2, with 9 bases that match TRBD1. V was pared by 1 base and J by 7 bases, with 1 base of the junction left unmatched. CDR3 length: 13 residues. CDR3 coding DNA: TGTGCCAGCAGTTTAGGGGACAGGGCTGGCTACACCTTC. It specifies CASSLGDRAGYTF.

This clonotype was counted once. The chain combines TRBV12-3 or TRBV12-4 with TRBJ1-6; 7 bases align to TRBD1. V lost 3 bases, J lost 7 bases, and 9 bases stayed unmatched. The CDR3 covers 16 residues. This CDR3 is CASSLGQPRLNSPLHF. For the CDR3, the DNA is TGTGCCAGCAGTTTGGGACAGCCGCGGCTAAATTCACCCCTCCACTTT.

The table lists this clonotype with a count of one. This sequence joins TRBV2 and TRBJ1-6; 8 nucleotides align to TRBD1. CDR1 SNHLY and CDR2 FYNNEI come from the germline V gene. Trimming at V came to 8 bases and at J to 7 bases, leaving 7 bases not matched to a gene. CDR3 length equals 14 residues. The CDR3 nucleotides are TGTGCCAGCGGGGGAGGGACAGGCAATTCACCCCTCCACTTT. It codes for CASGGGTGNSPLHF.